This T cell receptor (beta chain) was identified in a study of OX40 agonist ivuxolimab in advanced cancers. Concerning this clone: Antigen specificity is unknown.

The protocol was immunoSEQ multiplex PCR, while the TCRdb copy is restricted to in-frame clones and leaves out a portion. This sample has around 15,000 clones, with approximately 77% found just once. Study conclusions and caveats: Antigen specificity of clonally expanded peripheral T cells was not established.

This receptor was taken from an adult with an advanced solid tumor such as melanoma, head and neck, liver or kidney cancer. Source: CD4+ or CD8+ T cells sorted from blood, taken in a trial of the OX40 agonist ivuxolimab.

The DNA for the CDR3 is TGTGCCAGCACTCAGGGCCCAAATCAGCCCCAGCATTTT. Protein: CASTQGPNQPQHF. The V call is TRBV6-6, the J call TRBJ1-5; possibly TRBD1 for D (5 bases). Per germline, CDR1 MNHNY and CDR2 SVGAGI (reference sequence). The CDR3 length is 13 residues. Trimming shortened V by 7 bases and J by 4 bases, and 11 bases separated the two germline ends.